Below, one T cell receptor beta chain is given with its context. This sample is part of a study of technical replicates of blood from several donors. The data were produced by immunoSEQ multiplex PCR, yet TCRdb's version contains in-frame clones alone and is incomplete. The table records 50,000 to 80,000 clones, 80% to 90% of them present only once. The germline gives CDR1 SGHTA, CDR2 FQGNSA. CDR3 length: 14 amino acids. V shed 2 bases and J shed 6 bases, with 14 bases lying between them. The chain links TRBV7-2 to TRBJ2-7, with a possible D match to TRBD2 (5 bases). Material: PBMCs. The clonotype originates from a human donor in good health. Some clones in this sample may be carry-over from other donors' samples. The CDR3 region has the DNA TGTGCCAGCAGCTTACTTGGGAGTCATGCCGAGCAGTACTTC. Translation: CASSLLGSHAEQYF.